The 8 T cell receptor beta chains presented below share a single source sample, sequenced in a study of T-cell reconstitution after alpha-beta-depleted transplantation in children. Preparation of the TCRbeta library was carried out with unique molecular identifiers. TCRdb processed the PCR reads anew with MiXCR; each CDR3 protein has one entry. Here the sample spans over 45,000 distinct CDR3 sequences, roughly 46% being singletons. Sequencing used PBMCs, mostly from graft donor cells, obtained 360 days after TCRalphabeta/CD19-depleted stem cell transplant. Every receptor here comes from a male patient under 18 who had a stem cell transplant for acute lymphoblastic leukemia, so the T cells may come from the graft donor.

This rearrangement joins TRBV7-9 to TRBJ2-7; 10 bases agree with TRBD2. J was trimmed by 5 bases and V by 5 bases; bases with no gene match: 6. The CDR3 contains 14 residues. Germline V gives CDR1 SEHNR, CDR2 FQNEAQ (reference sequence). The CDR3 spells CASSLLAGGDEQYF. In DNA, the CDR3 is TGTGCCAGCAGCCTATTAGCGGGAGGCGACGAGCAGTACTTC. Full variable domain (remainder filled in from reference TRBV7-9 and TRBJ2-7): DTGVSQNPRHKITKRGQNVTFRCDPISEHNRLYWYRQTLGQGPEFLTYFQNEAQLEKSRLLSDRFSAERPKGSFSTLEIQRTEQGDSAMYLCASSLLAGGDEQYFGPGTRLTVT.

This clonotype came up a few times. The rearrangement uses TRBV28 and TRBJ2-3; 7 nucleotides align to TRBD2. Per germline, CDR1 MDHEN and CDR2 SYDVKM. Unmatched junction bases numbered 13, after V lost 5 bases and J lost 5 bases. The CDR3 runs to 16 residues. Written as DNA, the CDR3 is TGTGCCAGCAGTACCCCGGGGCGGGAGTGGGGAGATACGCAGTATTTT. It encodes CASSTPGREWGDTQYF.

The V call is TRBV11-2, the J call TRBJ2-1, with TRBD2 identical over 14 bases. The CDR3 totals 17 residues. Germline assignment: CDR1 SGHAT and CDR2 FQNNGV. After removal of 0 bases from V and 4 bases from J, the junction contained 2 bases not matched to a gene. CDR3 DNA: TGTGCCAGCAGCTTAGAGGGACTAGCGGGGGTATACAATGAGCAGTTCTTC. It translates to CASSLEGLAGVYNEQFF.

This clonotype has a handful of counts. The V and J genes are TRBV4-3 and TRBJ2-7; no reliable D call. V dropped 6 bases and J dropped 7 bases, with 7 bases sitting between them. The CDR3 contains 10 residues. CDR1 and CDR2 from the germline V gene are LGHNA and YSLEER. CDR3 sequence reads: CASREFEQYF. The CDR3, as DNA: TGCGCCAGCAGGGAGTTTGAGCAGTACTTC.

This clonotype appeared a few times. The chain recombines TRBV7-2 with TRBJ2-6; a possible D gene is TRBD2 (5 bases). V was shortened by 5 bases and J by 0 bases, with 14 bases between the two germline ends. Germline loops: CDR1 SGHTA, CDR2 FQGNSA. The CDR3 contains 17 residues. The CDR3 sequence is CASSPRGSSSGANVLTF. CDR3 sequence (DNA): TGTGCCAGCAGCCCCCGAGGGTCATCCTCTGGGGCCAACGTCCTGACTTTC.

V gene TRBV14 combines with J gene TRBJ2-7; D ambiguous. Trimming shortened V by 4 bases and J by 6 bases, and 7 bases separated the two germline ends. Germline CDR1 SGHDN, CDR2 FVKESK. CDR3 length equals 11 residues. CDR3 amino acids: CASSPGGEQYF. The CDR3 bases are TGTGCCAGCAGCCCGGGCGGCGAGCAGTACTTC.

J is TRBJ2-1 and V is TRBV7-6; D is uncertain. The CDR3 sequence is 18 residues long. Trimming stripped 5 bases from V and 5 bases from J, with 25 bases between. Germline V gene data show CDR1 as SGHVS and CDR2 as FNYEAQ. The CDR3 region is CASSPSLFHLALNNEQFF. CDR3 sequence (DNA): TGTGCCAGCAGCCCAAGTCTCTTTCACTTAGCCCTCAACAATGAGCAGTTCTTC.

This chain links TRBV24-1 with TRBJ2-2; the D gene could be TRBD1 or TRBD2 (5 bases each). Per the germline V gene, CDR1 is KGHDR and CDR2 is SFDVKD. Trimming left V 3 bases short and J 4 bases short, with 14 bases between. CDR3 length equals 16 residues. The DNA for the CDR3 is TGTGCCACCAGTGATACTCCGGGACGCAGCACCGGGGAGCTGTTTTTT. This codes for CATSDTPGRSTGELFF.